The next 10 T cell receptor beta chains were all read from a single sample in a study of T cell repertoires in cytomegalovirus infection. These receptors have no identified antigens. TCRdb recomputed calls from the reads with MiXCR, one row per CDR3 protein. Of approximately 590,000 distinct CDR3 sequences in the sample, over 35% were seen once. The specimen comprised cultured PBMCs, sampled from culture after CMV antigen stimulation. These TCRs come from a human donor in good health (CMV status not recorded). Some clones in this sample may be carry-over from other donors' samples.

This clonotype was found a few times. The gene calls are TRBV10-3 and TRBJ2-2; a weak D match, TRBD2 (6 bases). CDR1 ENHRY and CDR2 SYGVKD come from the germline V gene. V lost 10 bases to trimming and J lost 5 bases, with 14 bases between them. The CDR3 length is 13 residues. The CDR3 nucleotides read TGTGCCACCGTGGGGGGAGGAACCGGGGAGCTGTTTTTT. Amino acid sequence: CATVGGGTGELFF.

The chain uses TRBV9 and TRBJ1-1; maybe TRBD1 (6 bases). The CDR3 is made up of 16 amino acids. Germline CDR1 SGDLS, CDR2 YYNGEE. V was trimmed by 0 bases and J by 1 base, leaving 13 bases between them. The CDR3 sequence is CASSVGRGERNTEAFF. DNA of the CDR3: TGTGCCAGCAGCGTAGGAAGGGGGGAAAGGAACACTGAAGCTTTCTTT.

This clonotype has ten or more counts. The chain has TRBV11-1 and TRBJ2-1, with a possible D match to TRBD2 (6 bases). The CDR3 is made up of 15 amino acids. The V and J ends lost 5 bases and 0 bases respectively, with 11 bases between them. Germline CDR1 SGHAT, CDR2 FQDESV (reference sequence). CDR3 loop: CASSPGVGSYNEQFF. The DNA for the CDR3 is TGTGCCAGCAGCCCGGGGGTTGGCTCCTACAATGAGCAGTTCTTC.

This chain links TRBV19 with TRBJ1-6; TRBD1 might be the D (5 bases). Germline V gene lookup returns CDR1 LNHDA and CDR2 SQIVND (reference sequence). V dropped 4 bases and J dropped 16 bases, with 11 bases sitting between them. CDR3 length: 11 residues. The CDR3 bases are TGTGCCAGTAGTAAGGGGACTTCTCTCCACTTT. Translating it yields CASSKGTSLHF.

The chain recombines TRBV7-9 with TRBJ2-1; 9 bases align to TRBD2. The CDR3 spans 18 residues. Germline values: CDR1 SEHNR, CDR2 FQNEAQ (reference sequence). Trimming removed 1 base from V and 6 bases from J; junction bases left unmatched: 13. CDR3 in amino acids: CASSLVSARAGGSNEQFF. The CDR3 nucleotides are TGTGCCAGCAGCTTAGTTTCCGCTAGGGCGGGAGGGTCCAATGAGCAGTTCTTC. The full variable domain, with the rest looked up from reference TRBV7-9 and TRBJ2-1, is DTGVSQNPRHKITKRGQNVTFRCDPISEHNRLYWYRQTLGQGPEFLTYFQNEAQLEKSRLLSDRFSAERPKGSFSTLEIQRTEQGDSAMYLCASSLVSARAGGSNEQFFGPGTRLTVL.

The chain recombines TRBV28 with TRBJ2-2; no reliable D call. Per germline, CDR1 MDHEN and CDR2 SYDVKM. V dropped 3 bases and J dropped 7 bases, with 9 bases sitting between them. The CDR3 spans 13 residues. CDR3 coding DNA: TGTGCCAGCAGTTTCCGGTCTGTCGGGGAGCTGTTTTTT. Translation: CASSFRSVGELFF.

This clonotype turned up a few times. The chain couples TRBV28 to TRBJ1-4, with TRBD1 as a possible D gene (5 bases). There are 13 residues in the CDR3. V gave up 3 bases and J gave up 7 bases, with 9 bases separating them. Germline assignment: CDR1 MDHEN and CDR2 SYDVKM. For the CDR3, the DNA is TGTGCCAGCAGTTTCGGGGGGACTGAAAAACTGTTTTTT. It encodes CASSFGGTEKLFF.

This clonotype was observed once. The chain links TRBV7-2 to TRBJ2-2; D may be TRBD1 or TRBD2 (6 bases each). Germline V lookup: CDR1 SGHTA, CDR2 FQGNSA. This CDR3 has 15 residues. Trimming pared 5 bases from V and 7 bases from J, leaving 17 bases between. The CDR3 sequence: CASSLRGGRIGELFF. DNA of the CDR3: TGTGCCAGCAGCCTAAGAGGGGGGCGTATCGGGGAGCTGTTTTTT. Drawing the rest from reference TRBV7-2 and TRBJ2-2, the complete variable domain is GAGVSQSPSNKVTEKGKDVELRCDPISGHTALYWYRQSLGQGLEFLIYFQGNSAPDKSGLPSDRFSAERTGGSVSTLTIQRTQQEDSAVYLCASSLRGGRIGELFFGEGSRLTVL.

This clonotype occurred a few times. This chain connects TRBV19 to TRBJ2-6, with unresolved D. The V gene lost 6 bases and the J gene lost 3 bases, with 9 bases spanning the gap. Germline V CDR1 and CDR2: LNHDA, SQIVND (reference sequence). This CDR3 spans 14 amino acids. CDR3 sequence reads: CASSPDGGANVLTF. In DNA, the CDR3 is TGTGCCAGTAGCCCCGACGGTGGGGCCAACGTCCTGACTTTC.

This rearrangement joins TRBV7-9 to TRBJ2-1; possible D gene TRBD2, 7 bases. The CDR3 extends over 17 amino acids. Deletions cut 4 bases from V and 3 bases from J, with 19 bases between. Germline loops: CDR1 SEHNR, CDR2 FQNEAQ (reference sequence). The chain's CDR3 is CASSYGGGTSIYNEQFF. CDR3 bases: TGTGCCAGCAGCTACGGCGGGGGCACCTCTATCTACAATGAGCAGTTCTTC. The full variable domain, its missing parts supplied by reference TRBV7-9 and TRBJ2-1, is DTGVSQNPRHKITKRGQNVTFRCDPISEHNRLYWYRQTLGQGPEFLTYFQNEAQLEKSRLLSDRFSAERPKGSFSTLEIQRTEQGDSAMYLCASSYGGGTSIYNEQFFGPGTRLTVL.